One and the same sample provided the 25 T cell receptor beta chains below, sequenced in a study of T cells after yellow fever vaccination. MiXCR was run by TCRdb on the 5' RACE reads, yielding one entry per CDR3 protein. The sample has about 360,000 distinct CDR3 sequences; over 5% are singletons. The source material was PBMCs, sampled 5 days after the yellow fever booster vaccination. Receptor source: a man aged 30-40 years who received the YFV17D yellow fever vaccine.

This clonotype was counted only a few times. CDR3 region: CSAGDRPYNEQFF. In DNA form, the CDR3 reads TGCAGTGCGGGGGACAGGCCCTACAATGAGCAGTTCTTC. This chain uses TRBV20-1 with TRBJ2-1; 8 bases are a match to TRBD1. The trim removed 6 bases at V and 2 bases at J, leaving 3 bases unmatched. The CDR3 loop spans 13 amino acids. CDR1 is DFQATT and CDR2 is SNEGSKA in the germline V gene (reference sequence).

This clonotype occurred many times. The rearrangement links TRBV5-5 to TRBJ2-5; 7 bases fit TRBD2. Germline loops: CDR1 SGHKS, CDR2 YYEKEE (reference sequence). CDR3 size: 15 residues. Trimming at V came to 1 base and at J to 1 base, leaving 4 bases not matched to a gene. CDR3 protein: CASSLLTGGQETQYF. CDR3 nucleotides: TGTGCCAGCAGCTTGTTGACGGGGGGCCAAGAGACCCAGTACTTC.

About this clonotype: One end of the junction is discordant with germline, which a read error may explain. V is TRBV14 and J is TRBJ2-3, with 7 positions matching TRBD2. The CDR3 spans 17 residues. CDR1 and CDR2 from the germline V gene are SGHDN and FVKESK. The CDR3 DNA reads TGTGCCAGCAGCCTGCAACTAGCGTCTCCTAGCACAGATATGCAGTATTTT. Translation: CASSLQLASPSTDMQYF.

This clonotype was counted many times. J is TRBJ2-5 and V is TRBV20-1; D gene ambiguous. Trimming took 6 bases from V and 5 from J, leaving 13 bases between them. CDR1 is DFQATT, CDR2 SNEGSKA, per germline (reference sequence). The CDR3 extends over 12 amino acids. CDR3 nucleotide sequence: TGCAGTGCGCCACTACTCGGGGAGACCCAGTACTTC. Translated: CSAPLLGETQYF.

The chain joins TRBV20-1 to TRBJ2-7; D may match TRBD1 or TRBD2 (5 bases each). Trimming removed 3 bases from V and 0 bases from J, with 12 bases in between. Germline V gene lookup returns CDR1 DFQATT and CDR2 SNEGSKA (reference sequence). The CDR3 extends over 14 amino acids. Here the CDR3 DNA reads TGCAGTGCTAGGAGGGGCCCAAGCTCCTACGAGCAGTACTTC. It codes for CSARRGPSSYEQYF.

The chain is built from TRBV7-8 and TRBJ2-1; TRBD2 matches at 8 bases. Germline trimming cut 0 bases from V and 13 bases from J; bases unmatched to any gene: 5. The germline gives CDR1 SGHVS, CDR2 FQNEAQ. CDR3 length equals 13 residues. For the CDR3, the DNA is TGTGCCAGCAGCTTAGCGGGCGGGGGGTTCCAGTTCTTC. Residues: CASSLAGGGFQFF.

This clonotype was detected many times. The chain recombines TRBV6-5 with TRBJ1-2; the D is unclear. The CDR3 totals 15 residues. The germline V gene encodes CDR1 MNHEY and CDR2 SVGAGI. V was pared by 0 bases and J by 7 bases, with 15 bases between. CDR3 region: CASSYSPPERGGYTF. CDR3 in DNA: TGTGCCAGCAGTTACTCTCCCCCAGAGCGGGGTGGCTACACCTTC.

This clonotype was detected ten times or more. The chain has TRBV27 and TRBJ2-1; maybe TRBD2 (6 bases). The CDR3 loop spans 13 amino acids. Germline V gene data show CDR1 as MNHEY and CDR2 as SMNVEV (reference sequence). Between the trimmed V and J ends, which lost 6 bases and 6 bases, there was a span of 12 bases. The CDR3 bases are TGTGCCAGCAGCTCCGGGACTTTCAATGAGCAGTTCTTC. As protein: CASSSGTFNEQFF.

This clonotype was seen a handful of times. V and J are TRBV20-1 and TRBJ2-7; TRBD2 matches at 9 bases. The CDR3 is 14 amino acids. Germline V gene sequence: CDR1 DFQATT, CDR2 SNEGSKA (reference sequence). Trimming took 6 bases from V and 0 from J; bases not matched to a gene: 6. In DNA form, the CDR3 reads TGCAGTGCGGATATAGCGGGAGTCTCCTACGAGCAGTACTTC. Translating it yields CSADIAGVSYEQYF.

This clonotype came up a few times. The chain couples TRBV4-3 to TRBJ1-1, with a weak D call TRBD1 (5 bases). This CDR3 has 16 amino acids. The V end was cut by 0 bases, the J end by 4 bases, with 15 bases between. In germline, CDR1 is LGHNA, CDR2 YSLEER. The CDR3 loop is CASSQDTWGLATEAFF. DNA for the CDR3: TGCGCCAGCAGCCAAGATACGTGGGGGTTGGCCACTGAAGCTTTCTTT.

The chain joins TRBV2 to TRBJ2-2, with D possibly TRBD2 on 5 matching bases. V was shortened by 11 bases and J by 2 bases, with 24 bases between the two germline ends. CDR1 and CDR2 (germline): SNHLY, FYNNEI. This CDR3 is 17 amino acids long. The CDR3 coding sequence is TGTGCCTGCTGCTCGGGATGGGGTATAGATAACACCGGGGAGCTGTTTTTT. This encodes CACCSGWGIDNTGELFF.

The rearrangement links TRBV3-1 to TRBJ2-2; 11 bases map to TRBD2. The ends lost 2 bases at V and 6 bases at J; junction bases unmatched: 11. CDR3 length: 18 amino acids. Germline-derived CDR1 and CDR2 are LGHDT and YNNKEL (reference sequence). CDR3 sequence: CASSQHLAGGGVSGELFF. For the CDR3, the DNA is TGTGCCAGCAGCCAACATCTAGCGGGAGGAGGTGTCTCCGGGGAGCTGTTTTTT.

This rearrangement joins TRBV24-1 to TRBJ2-3, with D tentatively TRBD1 (6 bases). Germline V gene lookup returns CDR1 KGHDR and CDR2 SFDVKD. This CDR3 has 13 residues. The germline V and J ends were trimmed by 6 bases and 2 bases, with 8 bases remaining between them. CDR3 loop: CATSWGPTDTQYF. The CDR3 nucleotides read TGTGCCACCAGTTGGGGGCCCACAGATACGCAGTATTTT.

This clonotype came up a few times. V usage is TRBV5-1 and J usage is TRBJ2-5; D not certain. The CDR3 extends over 14 amino acids. Trimming took 3 bases from V and 5 from J, leaving 14 bases between them. The germline CDR1 and CDR2 sequences are SGHRS and YFSETQ. The CDR3: CASSSDRLGETQYF. The CDR3 DNA is TGCGCCAGCAGCTCCGACCGGCTGGGGGAGACCCAGTACTTC.

This clonotype was seen at least ten times. This chain uses TRBV5-5 with TRBJ2-1; D is ambiguous. Germline values: CDR1 SGHKS, CDR2 YYEKEE (reference sequence). V shed 4 bases and J shed 8 bases, with 25 bases lying between them. The CDR3 spans 17 residues. CDR3 nucleotides: TGTGCCAGCAGCCGACAATTCCTAGGTATTGGGATCTATGAGCAGTTCTTC. It encodes CASSRQFLGIGIYEQFF.

Note on this clonotype: A read error may be the cause here, since a much bigger clone is one base away. J is TRBJ2-6 and V is TRBV6-5; the D is unclear. Trimming took 4 bases from V and 2 from J, leaving 12 bases between them. Germline V gives CDR1 MNHEY, CDR2 SVGAGI. The CDR3 length is 16 residues. The CDR3 loop is CASSFANGAGANVLTF. The DNA for the CDR3 is TGTGCCAGCAGTTTCGCGAATGGCGCTGGGGCCAACGTCCTGACTTTC.

This clonotype came up once. Just one base apart from a much larger clone, this may be a read error. The chain carries TRBV9 and TRBJ2-2, with 8 bases matching TRBD2. The germline CDR1 and CDR2 sequences are SGDLS and YYNGEE. This CDR3 has 17 amino acids. In nucleotides, the CDR3 is TGTGCCAGCAGCGTAGGGGCGCGGGAGGCGAACACCAGGGAGCTGTTTTTT. Translation gives CASSVGAREANTRELFF. Together with reference TRBV9 and TRBJ2-2, the CDR3 gives the full variable domain: DSGVTQTPKHLITATGQRVTLRCSPRSGDLSVYWYQQSLDQGLQFLIQYYNGEERAKGNILERFSAQQFPDLHSELNLSSLELGDSALYFCASSVGAREANTRELFFGEGSRLTVL.

This chain connects TRBV20-1 to TRBJ2-7, with 10 bases matching TRBD1. The CDR3 is made up of 14 amino acids. V dropped 5 bases and J dropped 5; count of bases not matched to a gene: 9. Germline CDR1 and CDR2: DFQATT and SNEGSKA (reference sequence). Here the CDR3 reads CSAEKPGQGNEQYF. As DNA, the CDR3 is TGCAGTGCTGAAAAACCGGGACAGGGGAACGAGCAGTACTTC.

The chain has TRBV7-2 and TRBJ2-1; 10 bases line up with TRBD2. V lost 3 bases to trimming and J lost 5 bases; unmatched junction nucleotides: 4. CDR1 is SGHTA, CDR2 FQGNSA, per germline. The CDR3 contains 15 residues. CDR3 coding DNA: TGTGCCAGCAGCTTCGGACTAGCGGCTGACAATGAGCAGTTCTTC. It translates to CASSFGLAADNEQFF.

This clonotype was recorded a few times. The rearrangement uses TRBV9 and TRBJ2-1; no definite D call. The CDR3 has 11 residues. CDR1 SGDLS and CDR2 YYNGEE come from the germline V gene. V lost 5 bases, J lost 6 bases, and 6 bases lay in between. The CDR3 bases are TGTGCCAGCAGTCGACGCAATGAGCAGTTCTTC. It yields the protein CASSRRNEQFF.

This clonotype was seen a few times. The chain joins TRBV29-1 to TRBJ2-5, with TRBD1 as a possible D gene (5 bases). CDR1 is SQVTM and CDR2 is ANQGSEA in the germline V gene. This CDR3 spans 13 amino acids. V lost 3 bases and J lost 2, with 10 bases in between. CDR3 in DNA: TGCAGCGTTGATCGCAGGGCACAAGAGACCCAGTACTTC. Translating it yields CSVDRRAQETQYF.

V gene TRBV20-1 combines with J gene TRBJ2-7, with a tentative D call TRBD1 (5 bases). The CDR3 loop spans 12 amino acids. Deletions cut 0 bases from V and 5 bases from J, with 8 bases between. From germline, CDR1 is DFQATT and CDR2 SNEGSKA (reference sequence). CDR3 DNA: TGCAGTGCTAGAGATCAGGGAAACGAGCAGTACTTC. Protein sequence: CSARDQGNEQYF.

This clonotype occurred a few times. This chain's CDR3 is CASSPPRGRTYNEQFF. The CDR3 coding sequence is TGTGCCAGCTCACCACCGCGGGGGAGGACCTACAATGAGCAGTTCTTC. The chain links TRBV18 to TRBJ2-1; 7 bases are a match to TRBD2. CDR1 and CDR2 from the germline V gene are KGHSH and LQKENI. V trimming: 0 bases; J trimming: 2 bases; junction bases outside the gene matches: 4. The CDR3 has 16 residues.

This clonotype occurred many times. The V and J genes are TRBV6-1 and TRBJ2-3; tentative D call: TRBD2 (6 bases). This CDR3 has 15 amino acids. Germline values: CDR1 MNHNS, CDR2 SASEGT. Trimming stripped 3 bases from V and 0 bases from J, with 10 bases between. CDR3 sequence: CASSEGDLSTDTQYF. CDR3 bases: TGTGCCAGCAGTGAGGGGGACTTGAGCACAGATACGCAGTATTTT.

This clonotype came up many times. The chain carries TRBV28 and TRBJ2-7; D tentatively fits TRBD1 or TRBD2 (5 bases each). The CDR3 spans 14 residues. The germline V gene encodes CDR1 MDHEN and CDR2 SYDVKM. With 6 bases removed from V and 2 bases from J, the gap between germline ends came to 14 bases. The CDR3 reads CASSVTGLPYEQYF. In DNA, the CDR3 is TGTGCCAGCAGCGTGACGGGGCTCCCCTACGAGCAGTACTTC.